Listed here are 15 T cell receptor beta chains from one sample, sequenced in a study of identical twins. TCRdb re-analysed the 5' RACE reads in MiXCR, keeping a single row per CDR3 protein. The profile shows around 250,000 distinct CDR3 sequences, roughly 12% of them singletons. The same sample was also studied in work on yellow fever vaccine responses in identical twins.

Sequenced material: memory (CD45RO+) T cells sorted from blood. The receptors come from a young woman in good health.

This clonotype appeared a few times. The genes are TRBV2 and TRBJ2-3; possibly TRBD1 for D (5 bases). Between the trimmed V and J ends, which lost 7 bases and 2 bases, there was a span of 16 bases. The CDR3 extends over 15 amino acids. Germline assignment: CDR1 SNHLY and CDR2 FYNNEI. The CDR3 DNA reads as TGTGCCAGCACCTTGGGGCAGGCCTTCACAGATACGCAGTATTTT. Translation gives CASTLGQAFTDTQYF.

Written as DNA, the CDR3 is TGTGCCAGCAGCAGACTATCCGGGGCTAGCGGGAGAAGCGGTACGCAGTATTTT. It translates to CASSRLSGASGRSGTQYF. This chain uses TRBV21-1 with TRBJ2-3; the table calls TRBD2, which could not be checked here. TRBV21-1 is described as a pseudogene. The CDR3 extends over 18 amino acids.

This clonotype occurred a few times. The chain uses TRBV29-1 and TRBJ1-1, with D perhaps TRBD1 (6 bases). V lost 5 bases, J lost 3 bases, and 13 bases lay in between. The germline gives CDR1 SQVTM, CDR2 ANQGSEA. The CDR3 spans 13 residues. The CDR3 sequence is CSVHGGLDTEAFF. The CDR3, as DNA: TGCAGCGTTCATGGGGGCTTAGACACTGAAGCTTTCTTT.

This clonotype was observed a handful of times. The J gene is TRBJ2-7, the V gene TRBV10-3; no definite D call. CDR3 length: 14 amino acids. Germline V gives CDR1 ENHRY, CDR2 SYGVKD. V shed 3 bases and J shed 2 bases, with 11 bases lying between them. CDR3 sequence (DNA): TGTGCCATCAGTGAACGGGTTCCTCCCTACGAGCAGTACTTC. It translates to CAISERVPPYEQYF.

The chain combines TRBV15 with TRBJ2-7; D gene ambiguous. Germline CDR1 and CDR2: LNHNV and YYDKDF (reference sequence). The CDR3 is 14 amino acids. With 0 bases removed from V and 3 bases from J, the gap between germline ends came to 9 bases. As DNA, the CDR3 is TGTGCCACCAGCAGAGAACTGGCTCTCTACGAGCAGTACTTC. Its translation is CATSRELALYEQYF. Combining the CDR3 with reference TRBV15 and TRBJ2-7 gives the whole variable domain DAMVIQNPRYQVTQFGKPVTLSCSQTLNHNVMYWYQQKSSQAPKLLFHYYDKDFNNEADTPDNFQSRRPNTSFCFLDIRSPGLGDTAMYLCATSRELALYEQYFGPGTRLTVT.

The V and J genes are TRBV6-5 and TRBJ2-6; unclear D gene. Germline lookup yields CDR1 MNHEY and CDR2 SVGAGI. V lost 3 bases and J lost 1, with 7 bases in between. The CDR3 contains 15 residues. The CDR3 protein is CASSYWGSGANVLTF. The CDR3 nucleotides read TGTGCCAGCAGTTATTGGGGATCTGGGGCCAACGTCCTGACTTTC.

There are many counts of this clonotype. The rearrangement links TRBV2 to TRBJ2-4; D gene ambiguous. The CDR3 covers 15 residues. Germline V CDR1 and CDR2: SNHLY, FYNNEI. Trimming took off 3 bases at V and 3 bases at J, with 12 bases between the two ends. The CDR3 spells CASSDRSGFKNIQYF. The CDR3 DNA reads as TGTGCCAGCAGTGACCGGTCCGGTTTCAAAAACATTCAGTACTTC.

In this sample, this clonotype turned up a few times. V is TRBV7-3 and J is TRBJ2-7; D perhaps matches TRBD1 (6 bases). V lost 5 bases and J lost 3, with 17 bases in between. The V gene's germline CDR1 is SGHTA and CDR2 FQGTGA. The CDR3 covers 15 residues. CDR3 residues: CASSKNPTGVYEQYF. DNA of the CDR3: TGTGCCAGCAGCAAGAACCCGACAGGAGTCTACGAGCAGTACTTC. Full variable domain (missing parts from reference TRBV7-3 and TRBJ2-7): GAGVSQTPSNKVTEKGKYVELRCDPISGHTALYWYRQSLGQGPEFLIYFQGTGAADDSGLPNDRFFAVRPEGSVSTLKIQRTERGDSAVYLCASSKNPTGVYEQYFGPGTRLTVT.

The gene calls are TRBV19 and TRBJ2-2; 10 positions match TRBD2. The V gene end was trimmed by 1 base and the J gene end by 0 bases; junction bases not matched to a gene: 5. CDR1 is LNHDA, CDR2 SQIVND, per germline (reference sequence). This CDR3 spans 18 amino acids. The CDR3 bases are TGTGCCAGTAGTATAGGGGGCCTAGCGGGAGCGAACACCGGGGAGCTGTTTTTT. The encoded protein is CASSIGGLAGANTGELFF.

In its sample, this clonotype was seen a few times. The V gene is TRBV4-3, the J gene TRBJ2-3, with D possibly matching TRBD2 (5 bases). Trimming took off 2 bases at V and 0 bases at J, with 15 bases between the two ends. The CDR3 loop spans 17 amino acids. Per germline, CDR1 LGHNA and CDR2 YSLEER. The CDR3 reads CASSQTSAGGSTDTQYF. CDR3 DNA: TGCGCCAGCAGCCAAACGAGTGCGGGCGGTAGCACAGATACGCAGTATTTT.

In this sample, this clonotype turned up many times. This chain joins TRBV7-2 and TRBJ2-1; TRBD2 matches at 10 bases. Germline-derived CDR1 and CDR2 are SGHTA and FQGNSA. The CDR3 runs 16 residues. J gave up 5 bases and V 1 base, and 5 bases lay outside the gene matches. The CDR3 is CASSLVALAGDNEQFF. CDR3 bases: TGTGCCAGCAGCTTAGTAGCGCTAGCGGGGGACAATGAGCAGTTCTTC.

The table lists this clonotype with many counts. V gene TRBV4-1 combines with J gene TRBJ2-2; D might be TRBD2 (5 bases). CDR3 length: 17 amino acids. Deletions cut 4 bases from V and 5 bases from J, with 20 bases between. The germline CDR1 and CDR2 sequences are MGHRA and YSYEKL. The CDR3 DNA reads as TGCGCCAGCAGCCGAGATCCTTCGGGAATACCGACCGGGGAGCTGTTTTTT. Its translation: CASSRDPSGIPTGELFF.

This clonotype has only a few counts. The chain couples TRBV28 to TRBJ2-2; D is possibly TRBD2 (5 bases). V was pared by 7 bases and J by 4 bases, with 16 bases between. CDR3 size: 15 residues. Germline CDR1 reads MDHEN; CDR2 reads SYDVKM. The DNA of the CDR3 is TGTGCCAGCACCGAGGCTGGCGGAGGCACCGGGGAGCTGTTTTTT. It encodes CASTEAGGGTGELFF.

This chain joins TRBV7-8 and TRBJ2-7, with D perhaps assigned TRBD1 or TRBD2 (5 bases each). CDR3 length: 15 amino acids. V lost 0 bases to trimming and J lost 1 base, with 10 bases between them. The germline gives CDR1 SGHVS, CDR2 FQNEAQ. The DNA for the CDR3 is TGTGCCAGCAGCTTAGCGGTCGGGGCTTCCTACGAGCAGTACTTC. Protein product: CASSLAVGASYEQYF.

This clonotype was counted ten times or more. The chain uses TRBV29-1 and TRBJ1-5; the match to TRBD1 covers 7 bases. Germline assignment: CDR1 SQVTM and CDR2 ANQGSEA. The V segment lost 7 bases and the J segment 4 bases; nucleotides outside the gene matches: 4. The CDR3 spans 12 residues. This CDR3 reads CSAGQANQPQHF. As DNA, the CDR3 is TGCAGCGCCGGACAGGCGAATCAGCCCCAGCATTTT.